Listed below are T cell receptor beta chains from one sample, sequenced in a study. One entry per CDR3 protein results from TCRdb running MiXCR on the multiplex PCR reads. The profile shows about 2,400 distinct CDR3 sequences, about 2.4% of them singletons. Sample: tumor-infiltrating Tregs sorted from the breast tumor. The receptors come from a female donor with breast cancer. Each CDR3 is given with its conserved first and last residue. Each record gives: D gene, J gene, clone size, V gene, CDR3 length, CDR3 protein, CDR3 DNA. A D gene is named only where the DNA matches it firmly. Clone sizes are shown as how often the clone was seen (once, few, many) or a class if it is expanded.

D: -; J: TRBJ1-2; size: large; V: TRBV12-3/TRBV12-4; length: 11; CDR3: CASSFGSRYTF; DNA: TGTGCCAGCAGTTTTGGATCGCGCTACACCTTC
D: TRBD1; J: TRBJ1-2; size: medium-sized; V: TRBV12-3/TRBV12-4; length: 15; CDR3: CASSYPGQGRNGYTF; DNA: TGTGCCAGCAGTTATCCGGGACAGGGGAGGAATGGCTACACCTTC
D: -; J: TRBJ1-2; size: medium-sized; V: TRBV12-3/TRBV12-4; length: 13; CDR3: CASSPDGASGYTF; DNA: TGTGCCAGCAGTCCCGACGGGGCCAGTGGCTACACCTTC
D: -; J: TRBJ1-2; size: medium-sized; V: TRBV12-3/TRBV12-4; length: 14; CDR3: CASSLTTGIEGYTF; DNA: TGTGCCAGCAGTCTAACTACAGGGATTGAAGGCTACACCTTC
D: -; J: TRBJ1-2; size: medium-sized; V: TRBV12-3/TRBV12-4; length: 11; CDR3: CASSLRAGYTF; DNA: TGTGCCAGCAGTCTCAGAGCTGGCTACACCTTC
D: -; J: TRBJ1-2; size: medium-sized; V: TRBV12-3/TRBV12-4; length: 11; CDR3: CASSSQMGYTF; DNA: TGTGCCAGCAGTTCGCAGATGGGCTACACCTTC
D: -; J: TRBJ1-2; size: medium-sized; V: TRBV12-3/TRBV12-4; length: 11; CDR3: CASSQRSGYTF; DNA: TGTGCCAGCAGTCAGCGTAGTGGCTACACCTTC
D: TRBD1; J: TRBJ1-2; size: medium-sized; V: TRBV12-3/TRBV12-4; length: 14; CDR3: CASSYLGQEYGYTF; DNA: TGTGCCAGCAGTTATCTGGGACAGGAATATGGCTACACCTTC
D: TRBD1; J: TRBJ1-2; size: medium-sized; V: TRBV12-3/TRBV12-4; length: 15; CDR3: CASSRWDRGNYGYTF; DNA: TGTGCCAGCAGTAGATGGGACAGGGGTAACTATGGCTACACCTTC
D: -; J: TRBJ1-2; size: medium-sized; V: TRBV12-3/TRBV12-4; length: 12; CDR3: CASSLGKDGYTF; DNA: TGTGCCAGCAGTTTAGGAAAGGATGGCTACACCTTC
D: -; J: TRBJ1-2; size: medium-sized; V: TRBV12-3/TRBV12-4; length: 13; CDR3: CASRLLPSAGYTF; DNA: TGTGCCAGCAGACTCCTTCCCTCGGCTGGCTACACCTTC
D: -; J: TRBJ1-2; size: medium-sized; V: TRBV12-3/TRBV12-4; length: 16; CDR3: CASSLTTEVPAYGYTF; DNA: TGTGCCAGCAGTTTGACGACGGAGGTCCCAGCCTATGGCTACACCTTC
D: TRBD1; J: TRBJ1-2; size: medium-sized; V: TRBV12-3/TRBV12-4; length: 20; CDR3: CASSLGQGYSLSPLRYGYTF; DNA: TGTGCCAGCAGTTTAGGACAGGGGTACTCCCTATCGCCGCTGCGCTATGGCTACACCTTC
D: TRBD1; J: TRBJ1-2; size: medium-sized; V: TRBV12-3/TRBV12-4; length: 17; CDR3: CASSYGTGRALGYGYTF; DNA: TGTGCCAGCAGTTACGGGACAGGGAGAGCGTTGGGATATGGCTACACCTTC
D: -; J: TRBJ1-2; size: many; V: TRBV12-3/TRBV12-4; length: 13; CDR3: CASSRTESNGYTF; DNA: TGTGCCAGCAGTCGGACAGAAAGTAATGGCTACACCTTC
D: -; J: TRBJ1-2; size: medium-sized; V: TRBV12-3/TRBV12-4; length: 12; CDR3: CASSRLGSGYTF; DNA: TGTGCCAGCAGCCGACTGGGTAGCGGCTACACCTTC
D: -; J: TRBJ1-2; size: medium-sized; V: TRBV12-3/TRBV12-4; length: 14; CDR3: CASSLEVELYGYTF; DNA: TGTGCCAGCAGTTTAGAAGTGGAACTCTATGGCTACACCTTC
D: -; J: TRBJ1-2; size: medium-sized; V: TRBV12-3/TRBV12-4; length: 16; CDR3: CASSLGWGSEGYGYTF; DNA: TGTGCCAGCAGCCTCGGTTGGGGTTCCGAAGGCTATGGCTACACCTTC
D: -; J: TRBJ1-2; size: large; V: TRBV12-3/TRBV12-4; length: 14; CDR3: CASSRDILSYGYTF; DNA: TGTGCCAGCAGCCGGGACATTTTATCCTATGGCTACACCTTC
D: -; J: TRBJ1-2; size: medium-sized; V: TRBV12-3/TRBV12-4; length: 16; CDR3: CASSPSLRARRYGYTF; DNA: TGTGCCAGCAGTCCCTCCCTTAGGGCCCGGCGGTATGGCTACACCTTC
D: TRBD1; J: TRBJ1-2; size: medium-sized; V: TRBV12-3/TRBV12-4; length: 15; CDR3: CASSVQTGAGYGYTF; DNA: TGTGCCAGCTCGGTTCAGACAGGGGCCGGCTATGGCTACACCTTC
D: -; J: TRBJ1-2; size: medium-sized; V: TRBV12-3/TRBV12-4; length: 14; CDR3: CASSGTQLRYGYTF; DNA: TGTGCCAGCAGCGGGACGCAGCTCCGTTATGGCTACACCTTC
D: TRBD1; J: TRBJ1-2; size: medium-sized; V: TRBV12-3/TRBV12-4; length: 14; CDR3: CASSVGQGKVSYTF; DNA: TGTGCCAGCAGTGTCGGACAGGGAAAAGTGAGCTACACCTTC
D: -; J: TRBJ1-2; size: medium-sized; V: TRBV12-3/TRBV12-4; length: 14; CDR3: CASSLGTVHYGYTF; DNA: TGTGCCAGCAGTTTAGGCACGGTTCATTATGGCTACACCTTC
D: -; J: TRBJ1-2; size: medium-sized; V: TRBV12-3/TRBV12-4; length: 16; CDR3: CASSPSGRRANYGYTF; DNA: TGTGCCAGCAGTCCCTCGGGCAGGAGAGCTAACTATGGCTACACCTTC
D: -; J: TRBJ1-2; size: medium-sized; V: TRBV12-3/TRBV12-4; length: 15; CDR3: CASSHGTDLNYGYTF; DNA: TGTGCCAGCAGCCATGGGACCGATCTTAACTATGGCTACACCTTC
D: -; J: TRBJ1-2; size: medium-sized; V: TRBV12-3/TRBV12-4; length: 14; CDR3: CASNLDGTNYGYTF; DNA: TGTGCCAGCAACCTGGACGGAACTAACTATGGCTACACCTTC